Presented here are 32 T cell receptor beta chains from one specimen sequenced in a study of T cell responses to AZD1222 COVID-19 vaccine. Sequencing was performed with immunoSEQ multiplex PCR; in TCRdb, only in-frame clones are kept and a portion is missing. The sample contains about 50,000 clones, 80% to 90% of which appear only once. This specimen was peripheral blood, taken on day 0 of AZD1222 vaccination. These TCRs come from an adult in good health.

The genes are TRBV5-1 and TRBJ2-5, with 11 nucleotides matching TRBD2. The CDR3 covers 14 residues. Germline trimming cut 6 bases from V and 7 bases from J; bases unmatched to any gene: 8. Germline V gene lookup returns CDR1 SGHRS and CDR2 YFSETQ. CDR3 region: CASNVLAGDVTQYF. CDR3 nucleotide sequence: TGCGCCAGCAACGTACTAGCGGGAGATGTGACCCAGTACTTC.

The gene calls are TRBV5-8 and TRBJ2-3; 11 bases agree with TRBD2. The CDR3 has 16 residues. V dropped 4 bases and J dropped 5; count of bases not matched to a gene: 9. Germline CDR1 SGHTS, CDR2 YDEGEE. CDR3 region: CASSPGLAGGIDTQYF. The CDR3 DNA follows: TGTGCCAGCAGCCCTGGACTAGCGGGTGGGATAGATACGCAGTATTTT. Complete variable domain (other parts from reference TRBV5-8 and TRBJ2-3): EAGVTQSPTHLIKTRGQQATLRCSPISGHTSVYWYQQALGLGLQFLLWYDEGEERNRGNFPPRFSGRQFPNYSSELNVNALELEDSALYLCASSPGLAGGIDTQYFGPGTRLTVL.

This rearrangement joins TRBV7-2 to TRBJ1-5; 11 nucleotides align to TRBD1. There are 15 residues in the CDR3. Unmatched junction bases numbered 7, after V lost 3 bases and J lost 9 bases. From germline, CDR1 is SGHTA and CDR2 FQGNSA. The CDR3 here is CASSLGQGGYWPQHF. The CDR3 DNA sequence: TGTGCCAGCAGCTTGGGACAGGGGGGTTACTGGCCCCAGCATTTT.

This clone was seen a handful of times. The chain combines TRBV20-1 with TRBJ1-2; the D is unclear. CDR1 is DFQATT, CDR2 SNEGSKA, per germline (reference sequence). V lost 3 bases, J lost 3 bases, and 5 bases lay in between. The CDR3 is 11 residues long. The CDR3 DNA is TGCAGTGCTAGCACAGACTATGGCTACACCTTC. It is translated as CSASTDYGYTF.

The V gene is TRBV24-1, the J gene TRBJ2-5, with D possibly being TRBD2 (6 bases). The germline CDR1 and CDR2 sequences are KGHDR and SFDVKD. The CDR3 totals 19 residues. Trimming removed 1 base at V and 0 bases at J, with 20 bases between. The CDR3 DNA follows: TGTGCCACCAGTGATTTCCGGGGAGGCATGGCTCCGTACCAAGAGACCCAGTACTTC. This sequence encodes CATSDFRGGMAPYQETQYF.

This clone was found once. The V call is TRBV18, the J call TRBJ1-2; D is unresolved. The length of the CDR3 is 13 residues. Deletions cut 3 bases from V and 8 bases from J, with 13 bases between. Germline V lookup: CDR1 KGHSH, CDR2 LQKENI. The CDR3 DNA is TGTGCCAGCTCACCCGACCAAGATGGGGGCTACACCTTC. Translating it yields CASSPDQDGGYTF.

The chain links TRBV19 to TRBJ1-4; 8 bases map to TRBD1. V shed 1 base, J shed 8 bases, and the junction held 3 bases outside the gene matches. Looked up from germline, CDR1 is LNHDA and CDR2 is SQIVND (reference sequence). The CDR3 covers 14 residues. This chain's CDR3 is CASSIGTGQEKLFF. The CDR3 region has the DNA TGTGCCAGTAGTATAGGGACAGGGCAGGAAAAACTGTTTTTT.

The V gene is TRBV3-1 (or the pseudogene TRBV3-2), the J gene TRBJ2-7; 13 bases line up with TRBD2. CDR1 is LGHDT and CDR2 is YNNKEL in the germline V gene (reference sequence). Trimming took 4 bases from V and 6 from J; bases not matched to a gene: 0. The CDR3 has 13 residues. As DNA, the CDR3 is TGTGCCAGCAGCCGGACTAGCGGGAGCGAGCAGTACTTC. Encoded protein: CASSRTSGSEQYF.

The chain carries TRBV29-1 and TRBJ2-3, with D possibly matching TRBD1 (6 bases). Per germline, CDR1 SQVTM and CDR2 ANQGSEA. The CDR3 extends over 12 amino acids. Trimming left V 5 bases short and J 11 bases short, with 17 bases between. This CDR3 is CSVIPGPGVQYF. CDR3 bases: TGCAGCGTTATCCCGGGCCCAGGGGTGCAGTATTTT.

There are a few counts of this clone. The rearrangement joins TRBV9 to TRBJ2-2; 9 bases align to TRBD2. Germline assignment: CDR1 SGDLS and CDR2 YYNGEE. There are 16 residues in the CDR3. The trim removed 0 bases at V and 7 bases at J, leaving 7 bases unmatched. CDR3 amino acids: CASSVEVSGSGGELFF. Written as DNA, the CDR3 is TGTGCCAGCAGCGTAGAGGTTAGCGGGAGTGGCGGGGAGCTGTTTTTT.

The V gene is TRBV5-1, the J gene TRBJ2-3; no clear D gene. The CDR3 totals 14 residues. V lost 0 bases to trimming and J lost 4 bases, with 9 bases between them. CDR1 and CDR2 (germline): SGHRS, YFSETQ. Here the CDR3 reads CASSLARGADTQYF. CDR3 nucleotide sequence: TGCGCCAGCAGCTTGGCCAGAGGAGCAGATACGCAGTATTTT.

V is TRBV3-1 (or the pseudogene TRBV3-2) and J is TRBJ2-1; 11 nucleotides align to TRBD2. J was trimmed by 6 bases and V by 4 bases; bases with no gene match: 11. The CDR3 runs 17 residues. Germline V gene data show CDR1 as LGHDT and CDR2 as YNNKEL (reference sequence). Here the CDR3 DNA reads TGTGCCAGCAGCCCCTTCTTACTAGCGGGAGTCACCAATGAGCAGTTCTTC. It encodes CASSPFLLAGVTNEQFF.

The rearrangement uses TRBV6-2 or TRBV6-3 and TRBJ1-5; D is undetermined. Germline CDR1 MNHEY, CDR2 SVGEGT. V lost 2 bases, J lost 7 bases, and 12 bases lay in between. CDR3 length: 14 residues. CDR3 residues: CASSYGQYGQPQHF. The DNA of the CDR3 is TGTGCCAGCAGTTACGGGCAGTACGGGCAGCCCCAGCATTTT.

CDR3 coding DNA: TGCAGCGTCCCAATAGCGGGAGACGACACCGGGGAGCTGTTTTTT. Its protein product is CSVPIAGDDTGELFF. The V and J genes are TRBV29-1 and TRBJ2-2; 9 nucleotides agree with TRBD2. Unmatched junction bases numbered 8, after V lost 6 bases and J lost 3 bases. Germline assignment: CDR1 SQVTM and CDR2 ANQGSEA. The length of the CDR3 is 15 residues.

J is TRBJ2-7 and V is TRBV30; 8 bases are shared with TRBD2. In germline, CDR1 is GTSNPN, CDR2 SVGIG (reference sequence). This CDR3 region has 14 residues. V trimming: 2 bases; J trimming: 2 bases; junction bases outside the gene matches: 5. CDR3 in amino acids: CAWSRGGAAYEQYF. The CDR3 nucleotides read TGTGCCTGGAGTCGGGGGGGAGCGGCCTACGAGCAGTACTTC.

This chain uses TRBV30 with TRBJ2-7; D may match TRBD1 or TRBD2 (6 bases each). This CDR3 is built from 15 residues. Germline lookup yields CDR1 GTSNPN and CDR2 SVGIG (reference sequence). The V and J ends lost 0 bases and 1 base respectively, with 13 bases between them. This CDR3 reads CAWSVRGLGSYEQYF. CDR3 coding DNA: TGTGCCTGGAGTGTACGGGGGCTGGGTTCCTACGAGCAGTACTTC.

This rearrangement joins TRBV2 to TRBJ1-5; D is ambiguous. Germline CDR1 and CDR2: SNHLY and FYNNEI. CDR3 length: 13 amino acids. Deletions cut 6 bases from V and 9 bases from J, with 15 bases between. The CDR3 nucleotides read TGTGCCAGCAGACCGGACGGAGGTTCGCCCCAGCATTTT. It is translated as CASRPDGGSPQHF.

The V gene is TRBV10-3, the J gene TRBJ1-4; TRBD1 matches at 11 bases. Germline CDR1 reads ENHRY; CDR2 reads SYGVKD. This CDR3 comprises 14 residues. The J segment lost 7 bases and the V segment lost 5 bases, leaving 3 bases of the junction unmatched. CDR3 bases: TGTGCCATCAGTACGGACAGGGGGCTTGAAAAACTGTTTTTT. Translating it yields CAISTDRGLEKLFF.

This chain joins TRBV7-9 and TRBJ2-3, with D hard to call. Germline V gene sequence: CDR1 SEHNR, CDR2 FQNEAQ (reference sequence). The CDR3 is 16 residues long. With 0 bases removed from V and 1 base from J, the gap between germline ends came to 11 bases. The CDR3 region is CASSLALVDGTDTQYF. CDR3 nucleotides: TGTGCCAGCAGCTTAGCCTTGGTTGACGGCACAGATACGCAGTATTTT. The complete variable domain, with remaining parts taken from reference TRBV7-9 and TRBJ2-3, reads DTGVSQNPRHKITKRGQNVTFRCDPISEHNRLYWYRQTLGQGPEFLTYFQNEAQLEKSRLLSDRFSAERPKGSFSTLEIQRTEQGDSAMYLCASSLALVDGTDTQYFGPGTRLTVL.

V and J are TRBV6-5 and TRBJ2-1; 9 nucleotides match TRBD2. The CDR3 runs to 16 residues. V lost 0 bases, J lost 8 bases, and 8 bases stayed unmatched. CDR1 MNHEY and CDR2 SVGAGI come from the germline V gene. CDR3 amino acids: CASSYSWVAGVDEQFF. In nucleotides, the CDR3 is TGTGCCAGCAGTTACTCTTGGGTAGCGGGAGTCGATGAGCAGTTCTTC.

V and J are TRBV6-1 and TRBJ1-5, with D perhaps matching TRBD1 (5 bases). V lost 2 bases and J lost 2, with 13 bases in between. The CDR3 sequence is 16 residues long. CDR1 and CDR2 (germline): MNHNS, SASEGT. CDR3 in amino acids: CASSEWGEEGNQPQHF. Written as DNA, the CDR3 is TGTGCCAGCAGTGAATGGGGGGAAGAGGGCAATCAGCCCCAGCATTTT.

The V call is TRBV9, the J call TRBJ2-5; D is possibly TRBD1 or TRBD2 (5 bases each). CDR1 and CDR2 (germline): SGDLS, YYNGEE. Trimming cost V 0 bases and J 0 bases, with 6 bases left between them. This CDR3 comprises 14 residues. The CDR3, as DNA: TGTGCCAGCAGCGTAGGGGGGAACCAAGAGACCCAGTACTTC. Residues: CASSVGGNQETQYF.

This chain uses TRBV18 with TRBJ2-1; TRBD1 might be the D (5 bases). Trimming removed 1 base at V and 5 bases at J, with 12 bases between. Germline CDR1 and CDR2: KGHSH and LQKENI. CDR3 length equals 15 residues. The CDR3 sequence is CASSPLLTGHNEQFF. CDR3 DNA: TGTGCCAGCTCACCACTACTAACAGGACACAATGAGCAGTTCTTC. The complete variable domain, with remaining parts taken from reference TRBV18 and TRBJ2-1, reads NAGVMQNPRHLVRRRGQEARLRCSPMKGHSHVYWYRQLPEEGLKFMVYLQKENIIDESGMPKERFSAEFPKEGPSILRIQQVVRGDSAAYFCASSPLLTGHNEQFFGPGTRLTVL.

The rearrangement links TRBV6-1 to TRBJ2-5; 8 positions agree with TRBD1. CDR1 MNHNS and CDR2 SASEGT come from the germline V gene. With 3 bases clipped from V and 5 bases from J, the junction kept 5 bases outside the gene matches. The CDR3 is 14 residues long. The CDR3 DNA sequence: TGTGCCAGCAGTGACCCGGACAGGGAGGAGACCCAGTACTTC. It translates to CASSDPDREETQYF.

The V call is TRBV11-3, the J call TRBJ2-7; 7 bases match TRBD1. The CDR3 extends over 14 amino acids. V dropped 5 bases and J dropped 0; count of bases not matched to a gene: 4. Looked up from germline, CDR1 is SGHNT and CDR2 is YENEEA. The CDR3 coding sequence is TGTGCCAGCAGCCCCGGGACAGCCTCCTACGAGCAGTACTTC. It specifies CASSPGTASYEQYF.

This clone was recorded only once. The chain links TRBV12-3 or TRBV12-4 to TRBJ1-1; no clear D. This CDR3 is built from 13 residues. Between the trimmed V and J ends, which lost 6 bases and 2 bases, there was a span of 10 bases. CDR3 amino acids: CASSLNPNTEAFF. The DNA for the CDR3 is TGTGCCAGCAGCCTAAATCCAAACACTGAAGCTTTCTTT.

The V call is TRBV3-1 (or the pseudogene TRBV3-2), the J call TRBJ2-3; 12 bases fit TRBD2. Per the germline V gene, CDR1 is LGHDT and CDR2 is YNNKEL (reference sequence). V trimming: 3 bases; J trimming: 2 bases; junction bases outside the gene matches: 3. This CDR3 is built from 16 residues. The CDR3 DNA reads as TGTGCCAGCAGCCACGGACTAGCGGGAACCACAGATACGCAGTATTTT. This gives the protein CASSHGLAGTTDTQYF.

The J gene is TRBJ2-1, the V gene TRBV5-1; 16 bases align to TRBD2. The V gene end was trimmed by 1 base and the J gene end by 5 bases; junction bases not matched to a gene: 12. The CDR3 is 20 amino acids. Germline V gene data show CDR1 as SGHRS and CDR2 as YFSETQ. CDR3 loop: CASSLFGTSGRGGVNNEQFF. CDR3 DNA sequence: TGCGCCAGCAGCTTGTTCGGGACTAGCGGGAGGGGAGGGGTTAACAATGAGCAGTTCTTC.

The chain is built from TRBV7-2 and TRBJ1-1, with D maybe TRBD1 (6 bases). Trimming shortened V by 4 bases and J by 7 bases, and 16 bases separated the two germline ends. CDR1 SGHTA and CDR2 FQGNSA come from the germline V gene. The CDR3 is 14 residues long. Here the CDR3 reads CASSSRGGLREAFF. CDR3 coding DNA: TGTGCCAGCAGCTCCCGGGGGGGCCTGCGTGAAGCTTTCTTT.

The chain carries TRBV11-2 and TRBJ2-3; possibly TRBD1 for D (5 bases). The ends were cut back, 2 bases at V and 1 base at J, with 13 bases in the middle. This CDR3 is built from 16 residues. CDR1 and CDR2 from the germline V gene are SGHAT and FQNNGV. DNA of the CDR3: TGTGCCAGCAGCTTATTGGGGCAGGGTGGCACAGATACGCAGTATTTT. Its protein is CASSLLGQGGTDTQYF.

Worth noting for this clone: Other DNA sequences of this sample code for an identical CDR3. CDR3 sequence (DNA): TGTGCCAGCAGCTTGACGGAGAACACTGAAGCTTTCTTT. It specifies CASSLTENTEAFF. The chain combines TRBV7-2 with TRBJ1-1; D ambiguous. CDR1 and CDR2 (germline): SGHTA, FQGNSA. The V end lost 3 bases, the J end lost 1 base, and 6 bases lay between the germline ends. This CDR3 comprises 13 residues. Filled out from reference TRBV7-2 and TRBJ1-1, the complete variable domain reads GAGVSQSPSNKVTEKGKDVELRCDPISGHTALYWYRQSLGQGLEFLIYFQGNSAPDKSGLPSDRFSAERTGGSVSTLTIQRTQQEDSAVYLCASSLTENTEAFFGQGTRLTVV.

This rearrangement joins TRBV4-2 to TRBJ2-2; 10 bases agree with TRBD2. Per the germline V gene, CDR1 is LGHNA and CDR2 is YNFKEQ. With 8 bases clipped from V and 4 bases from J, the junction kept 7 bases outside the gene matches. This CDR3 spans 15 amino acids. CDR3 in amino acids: CASAPGLASTGELFF. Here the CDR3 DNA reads TGTGCCAGCGCTCCGGGACTAGCGAGCACCGGGGAGCTGTTTTTT.